This T cell receptor (beta chain) was retrieved from a study of T cells in Graves' hyperthyroidism and ophthalmopathy. Notes on the study in general: The blood repertoire included most of the expanded thyroid clonotypes above 0.001.

Unmatched junction bases numbered 9, after V lost 0 bases and J lost 4 bases. The CDR3 is made up of 17 amino acids. Germline-derived CDR1 and CDR2 are SGHDT and YYEEEE. The TCR beta CDR3 regions underwent amplification using RNA transcripts as the source. The TCR CDR3 first-round RT-PCR relied on the HTBI primer set. TCRdb reprocessed the multiplex PCR reads via MiXCR and lists one record per CDR3 protein. Of a few hundred thousand distinct CDR3 sequences in the sample, roughly 14% were seen once. Among the patients, aged 18 to 65, hyperthyroidism was newly diagnosed and had lasted under 2 months. This clonotype was recorded a few times. The antigen is undetermined.

The rearrangement links TRBV5-6 to TRBJ2-1; 8 nucleotides match TRBD2. This receptor was identified in a woman aged 30 to 39 with Graves' hyperthyroidism. Input material: blood. This CDR3 is CASSLVVGRALYNEQFF. The CDR3 DNA sequence: TGTGCCAGCAGCTTGGTCGTCGGGAGGGCCCTTTACAATGAGCAGTTCTTC.